The 27 T cell receptor beta chains below come from one sample, sequenced in a study of blood T cell repertoires in COVID-19. Generated by immunoSEQ multiplex PCR, the TCRdb table keeps only in-frame clones and is missing some. The sample consists of 310,000 or so clones, about nine tenths of them appearing once. The sample comprised PBMCs or T cells enriched from blood (not recorded which). Receptors originate from a woman aged 18 to 35 who had recovered from COVID-19.

The chain couples TRBV7-8 to TRBJ1-2, with 7 nucleotides matching TRBD1. This CDR3 has 14 amino acids. Trimming at V came to 5 bases and at J to 4 bases, leaving 7 bases not matched to a gene. The V gene's germline CDR1 is SGHVS and CDR2 FQNEAQ. The CDR3 loop reads CASSRDRDRYGYTF. Written as DNA, the CDR3 is TGTGCCAGCAGCCGCGACAGGGATCGCTATGGCTACACCTTC.

V is TRBV7-2 and J is TRBJ1-5; 8 bases map to TRBD1. The germline V gene encodes CDR1 SGHTA and CDR2 FQGNSA. The CDR3 is 16 residues long. V lost 1 base, J lost 7 bases, and 9 bases stayed unmatched. This chain's CDR3 is CASSLVGRGPGQPQHF. For the CDR3, the DNA is TGTGCCAGCAGCTTAGTTGGCAGGGGGCCGGGACAGCCCCAGCATTTT.

The chain has TRBV19 and TRBJ2-2; 8 bases match TRBD1. This CDR3 comprises 19 residues. Germline trimming cut 2 bases from V and 1 base from J; bases unmatched to any gene: 12. Germline V gene lookup returns CDR1 LNHDA and CDR2 SQIVND (reference sequence). CDR3 region: CASSILSGGTGGNTGELFF. The CDR3 DNA reads as TGTGCCAGTAGTATATTAAGCGGTGGGACAGGTGGGAACACCGGGGAGCTGTTTTTT.

The gene calls are TRBV30 and TRBJ1-1; D remains unclear. The CDR3 is 13 amino acids. The germline CDR1 and CDR2 sequences are GTSNPN and SVGIG (reference sequence). V lost 1 base to trimming and J lost 1 base, with 7 bases between them. CDR3 region: CAWSGLANTEAFF. For the CDR3, the DNA is TGTGCCTGGAGTGGCCTAGCGAACACTGAAGCTTTCTTT.

The chain uses TRBV20-1 and TRBJ2-3, with no clear D. CDR3 size: 11 residues. Per germline, CDR1 DFQATT and CDR2 SNEGSKA (reference sequence). V gave up 8 bases and J gave up 6 bases, with 12 bases separating them. CDR3 DNA: TGCAGTACCACATTTTTCGATACGCAGTATTTT. Its translation: CSTTFFDTQYF.

This chain links TRBV12-3 or TRBV12-4 with TRBJ2-1; D may be TRBD2 (5 bases). Trimming took 5 bases from V and 7 from J, leaving 9 bases between them. The CDR3 runs 12 residues. CDR3 amino acids: CASSTRLNEQFF. The CDR3 DNA sequence: TGTGCCAGCAGTACTAGACTGAATGAGCAGTTCTTC.

The gene calls are TRBV4-3 and TRBJ1-2; D might be TRBD1 (6 bases). Germline CDR1 and CDR2: LGHNA and YSLEER. This CDR3 region has 15 residues. V lost 0 bases to trimming and J lost 4 bases, with 12 bases between them. CDR3 coding DNA: TGCGCCAGCAGCCAAGATCATGGGGGCGGCTATGGCTACACCTTC. As protein: CASSQDHGGGYGYTF.

The V gene is TRBV5-6, the J gene TRBJ1-2; 7 positions match TRBD1. There are 14 residues in the CDR3. Germline CDR1 and CDR2: SGHDT and YYEEEE. Losses at the gene ends were 4 bases for V and 4 bases for J; bases not matched to a gene: 7. CDR3 protein: CASSRTGTAYGYTF. The CDR3 nucleotides read TGTGCCAGCAGCCGTACCGGGACAGCCTATGGCTACACCTTC.

V gene TRBV7-3 combines with J gene TRBJ2-1, with a weak D call TRBD2 (5 bases). V was trimmed by 5 bases and J by 5 bases, leaving 16 bases between them. Germline assignment: CDR1 SGHTA and CDR2 FQGTGA. The CDR3 extends over 15 amino acids. CDR3 sequence: CASSLTGFPNNEQFF. CDR3 coding DNA: TGTGCCAGCAGCCTCACGGGGTTTCCAAACAATGAGCAGTTCTTC.

This clone was seen only a few times. This chain uses TRBV28 with TRBJ1-1; TRBD1 might be the D (5 bases). The CDR3 length is 13 residues. Germline V gives CDR1 MDHEN, CDR2 SYDVKM. V gave up 7 bases and J gave up 5 bases, with 14 bases separating them. CDR3: CASTLQGGTEAFF. CDR3 coding DNA: TGTGCCAGCACCCTGCAGGGTGGAACTGAAGCTTTCTTT.

This clone was detected only once. The V call is TRBV6-2 or TRBV6-3, the J call TRBJ2-1; 8 positions agree with TRBD2. Trimming at V came to 5 bases and at J to 10 bases, leaving 4 bases not matched to a gene. CDR3 size: 12 residues. The germline V gene has CDR1 MNHEY and CDR2 SVGEGT. Here the CDR3 DNA reads TGTGCCAGCAGTACCGTAGCGGGAGAGCAGTTCTTC. The encoded protein is CASSTVAGEQFF.

This rearrangement joins TRBV19 to TRBJ1-6; 7 nucleotides align to TRBD1. The CDR3 runs 14 residues. V was pared by 10 bases and J by 7 bases, with 10 bases of the junction left unmatched. Germline V CDR1 and CDR2: LNHDA, SQIVND (reference sequence). This chain's CDR3 is CAIEGARWNSPLHF. The CDR3 coding sequence is TGTGCCATAGAGGGGGCTCGGTGGAATTCACCCCTCCACTTT.

This rearrangement joins TRBV18 to TRBJ1-1, with D possibly matching TRBD1 (6 bases). Germline V CDR1 and CDR2: KGHSH, LQKENI. V was trimmed by 3 bases and J by 1 base, leaving 6 bases between them. This CDR3 has 13 residues. Here the CDR3 reads CASSPGANTEAFF. CDR3 DNA sequence: TGTGCCAGCTCACCGGGGGCGAACACTGAAGCTTTCTTT.

The chain combines TRBV6-5 with TRBJ2-2; 7 positions agree with TRBD1. The CDR3 loop spans 15 amino acids. The V segment lost 6 bases and the J segment 2 bases; nucleotides outside the gene matches: 6. Germline CDR1 MNHEY, CDR2 SVGAGI. The chain's CDR3 is CASSLDRANTGELFF. The CDR3 bases are TGTGCCAGCAGCCTAGACAGGGCTAACACCGGGGAGCTGTTTTTT.

This chain connects TRBV3-1 (or the pseudogene TRBV3-2) to TRBJ1-6; D is uncertain. Trimming took off 4 bases at V and 8 bases at J, with 18 bases between the two ends. Looked up from germline, CDR1 is LGHDT and CDR2 is YNNKEL (reference sequence). The CDR3 sequence is 16 residues long. The DNA of the CDR3 is TGTGCCAGCAGCCGGACGGTCATTGAGGGTCATTCACCCCTCCACTTT. Residues: CASSRTVIEGHSPLHF.

This clone is a singleton in its sample. V is TRBV28 and J is TRBJ2-7, with TRBD2 identical over 12 bases. The CDR3 extends over 16 amino acids. Germline V gene sequence: CDR1 MDHEN, CDR2 SYDVKM. Trimming at V came to 5 bases and at J to 3 bases, leaving 8 bases not matched to a gene. CDR3 in amino acids: CASSLILAGGGYEQYF. DNA of the CDR3: TGTGCCAGCAGTCTTATACTAGCGGGAGGAGGCTACGAGCAGTACTTC.

This clone was detected only a few times. The rearrangement uses TRBV28 and TRBJ1-1; maybe TRBD1 (6 bases). Trimming took off 7 bases at V and 1 base at J, with 25 bases between the two ends. CDR1 is MDHEN, CDR2 SYDVKM, per germline. The CDR3 totals 18 residues. The CDR3 loop is CASTHSSFLQGSNTEAFF. The CDR3 bases are TGTGCCAGCACCCATTCAAGCTTTCTTCAGGGGTCGAACACTGAAGCTTTCTTT.

This clone occurred a few times. The chain combines TRBV3-1 (or the pseudogene TRBV3-2) with TRBJ2-1; no firm D call. V was shortened by 0 bases and J by 7 bases, with 13 bases between the two germline ends. The CDR3 is 15 amino acids. The germline gives CDR1 LGHDT, CDR2 YNNKEL (reference sequence). The CDR3 DNA is TGTGCCAGCAGCCAAGATTTCGCGGCCAAGAATGAGCAGTTCTTC. Its protein product is CASSQDFAAKNEQFF.

The chain is built from TRBV7-9 and TRBJ1-6; a weak D match, TRBD1 (6 bases). Germline CDR1 reads SEHNR; CDR2 reads FQNEAQ (reference sequence). The germline V and J ends were trimmed by 2 bases and 9 bases, with 11 bases remaining between them. The CDR3 has 14 amino acids. The CDR3 nucleotides read TGTGCCAGCAGCTTATCAACAGGGTCTTCACCCCTCCACTTT. It translates to CASSLSTGSSPLHF.

The chain recombines TRBV19 with TRBJ1-2; a weak D match, TRBD1 (5 bases). CDR3 length: 14 amino acids. Trimming pared 1 base from V and 6 bases from J, leaving 12 bases between. From germline, CDR1 is LNHDA and CDR2 SQIVND (reference sequence). CDR3 protein: CASSIVGGLDGYTF. CDR3 DNA: TGTGCCAGTAGTATAGTCGGGGGACTAGATGGCTACACCTTC.

The chain links TRBV11-2 to TRBJ1-3; maybe TRBD1 (6 bases). The CDR3 extends over 15 amino acids. V was clipped by 8 bases and J by 0 bases, with 14 bases between them. CDR1 and CDR2 from the germline V gene are SGHAT and FQNNGV. The CDR3 DNA follows: TGTGCCAGCGAGGGAGGGGGTGCCTCTGGAAACACCATATATTTT. Translated: CASEGGGASGNTIYF.

The chain combines TRBV20-1 with TRBJ2-7, with D perhaps TRBD1 (6 bases). Per the germline V gene, CDR1 is DFQATT and CDR2 is SNEGSKA (reference sequence). The CDR3 length is 13 residues. With 3 bases removed from V and 3 bases from J, the gap between germline ends came to 12 bases. CDR3 sequence reads: CSASPGVGYEQYF. The CDR3 DNA reads TGCAGTGCTAGTCCAGGGGTCGGCTACGAGCAGTACTTC.

Only one count was recorded for this clone. The chain couples TRBV6-5 to TRBJ2-1, with D perhaps TRBD2 (7 bases). The germline V and J ends were trimmed by 4 bases and 7 bases, with 17 bases remaining between them. The CDR3 sequence is 15 residues long. CDR1 and CDR2 (germline): MNHEY, SVGAGI. The CDR3 loop reads CASSSAAGAGNEQFF. DNA for the CDR3: TGTGCCAGCAGTTCCGCGGCGGGGGCCGGGAATGAGCAGTTCTTC.

This sequence joins TRBV6-6 and TRBJ1-5; weak D call: TRBD1 (6 bases). CDR1 and CDR2 (germline): MNHNY, SVGAGI (reference sequence). Trimming left V 6 bases short and J 1 base short, with 16 bases between. CDR3 length: 16 amino acids. The CDR3 DNA is TGTGCCAGCAGCCAGTCGGGGGGGCAGAGCAATCAGCCCCAGCATTTT. This sequence encodes CASSQSGGQSNQPQHF.

This clone is a singleton in its sample. The chain is built from TRBV27 and TRBJ2-3, with D maybe TRBD2 (6 bases). CDR1 MNHEY and CDR2 SMNVEV come from the germline V gene (reference sequence). The CDR3 length is 14 residues. V was trimmed by 6 bases and J by 2 bases, leaving 12 bases between them. This CDR3 reads CASRGLSHTDTQYF. Here the CDR3 DNA reads TGTGCCAGCAGGGGACTGTCCCACACAGATACGCAGTATTTT.

This chain joins TRBV7-3 and TRBJ2-5, with TRBD2 as a possible D gene (6 bases). V lost 2 bases and J lost 2, with 9 bases in between. This CDR3 has 14 residues. Germline V gene lookup returns CDR1 SGHTA and CDR2 FQGTGA. The CDR3 is CASSLGRGQETQYF. The DNA of the CDR3 is TGTGCCAGCAGCTTAGGACGGGGGCAAGAGACCCAGTACTTC.

The CDR3 coding sequence is TGTGCCAGTAGTAAGAACAGGGAGAACGAGCAGTACTTC. As protein: CASSKNRENEQYF. V usage is TRBV19 and J usage is TRBJ2-7; D may be TRBD1 (6 bases). The CDR3 is made up of 13 amino acids. Trimming took off 4 bases at V and 5 bases at J, with 12 bases between the two ends. CDR1 is LNHDA, CDR2 SQIVND, per germline (reference sequence).